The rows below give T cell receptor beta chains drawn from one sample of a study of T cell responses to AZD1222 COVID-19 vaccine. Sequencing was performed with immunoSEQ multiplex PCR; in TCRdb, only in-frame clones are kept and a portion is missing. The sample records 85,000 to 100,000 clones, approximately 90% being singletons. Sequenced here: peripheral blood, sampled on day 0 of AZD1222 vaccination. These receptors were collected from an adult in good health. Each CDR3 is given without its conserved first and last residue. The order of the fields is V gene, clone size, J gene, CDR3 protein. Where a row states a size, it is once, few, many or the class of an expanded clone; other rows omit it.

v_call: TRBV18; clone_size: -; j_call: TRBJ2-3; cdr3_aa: ASSPGQDRTDTQY
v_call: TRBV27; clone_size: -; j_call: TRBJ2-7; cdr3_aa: ASSKGDMTYEQY
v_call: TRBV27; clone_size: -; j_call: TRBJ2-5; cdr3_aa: ASSPRASPLTQY
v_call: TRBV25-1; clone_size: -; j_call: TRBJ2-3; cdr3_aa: ASSEQGSDTQY
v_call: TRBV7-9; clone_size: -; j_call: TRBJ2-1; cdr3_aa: ASSTPWGGLKNNEQF
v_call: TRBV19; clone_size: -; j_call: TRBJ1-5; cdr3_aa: ASTDTGSQPQH
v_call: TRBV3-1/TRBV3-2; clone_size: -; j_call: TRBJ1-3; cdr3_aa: ASSQDSGPGNTIY
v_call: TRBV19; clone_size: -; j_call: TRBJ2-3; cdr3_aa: ASSMRTGTSGTDTQY
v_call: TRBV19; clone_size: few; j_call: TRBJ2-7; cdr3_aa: ASSIWGGEQY
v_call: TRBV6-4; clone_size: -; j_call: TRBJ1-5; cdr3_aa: ASSNRDRVSNQPQH
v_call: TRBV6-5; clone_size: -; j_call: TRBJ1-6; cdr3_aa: ASSTAYNSPLH
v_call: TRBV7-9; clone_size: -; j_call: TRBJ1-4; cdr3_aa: ASSLRGGGEKLF
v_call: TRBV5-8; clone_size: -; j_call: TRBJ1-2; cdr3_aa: ASSLPDRGGGYT
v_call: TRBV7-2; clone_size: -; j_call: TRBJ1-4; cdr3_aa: ASSGDGFGLF
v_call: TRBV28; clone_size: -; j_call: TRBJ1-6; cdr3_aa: ASSLPESPLH
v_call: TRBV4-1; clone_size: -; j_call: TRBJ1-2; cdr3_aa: ASSPESNYGYT
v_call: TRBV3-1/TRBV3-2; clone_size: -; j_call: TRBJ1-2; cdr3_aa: ASSQDAGRGGYT
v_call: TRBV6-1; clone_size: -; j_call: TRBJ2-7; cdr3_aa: ASSEGQGGDEQY
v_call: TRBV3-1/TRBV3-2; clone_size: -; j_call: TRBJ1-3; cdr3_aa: ASSPNSDRRAGNTIY
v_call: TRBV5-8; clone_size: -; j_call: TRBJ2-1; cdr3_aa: ASSAPGLIYNEQF
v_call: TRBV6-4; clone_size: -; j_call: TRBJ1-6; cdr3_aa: ASSDSNNSPLH
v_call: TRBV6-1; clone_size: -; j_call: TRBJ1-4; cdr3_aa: ASSEQGYEKLF
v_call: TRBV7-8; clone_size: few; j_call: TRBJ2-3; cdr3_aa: ASSSSLFRDRGTDTQY
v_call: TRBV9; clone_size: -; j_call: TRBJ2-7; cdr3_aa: ASSVAGKAYEQY
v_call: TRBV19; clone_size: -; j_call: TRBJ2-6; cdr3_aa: ASSIETGAGANVLT
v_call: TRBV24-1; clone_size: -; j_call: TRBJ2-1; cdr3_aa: ATSDFKGPGDNEQF
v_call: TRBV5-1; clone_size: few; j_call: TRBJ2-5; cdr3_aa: ASSLSPPGGGETQY
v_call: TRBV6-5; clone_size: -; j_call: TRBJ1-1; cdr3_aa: ASSYGQGASDTEAF
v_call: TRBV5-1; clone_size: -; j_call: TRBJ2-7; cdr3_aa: ASRYLAGGNGEQY
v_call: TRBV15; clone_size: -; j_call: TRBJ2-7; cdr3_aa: ATSRDRGSSYEQY
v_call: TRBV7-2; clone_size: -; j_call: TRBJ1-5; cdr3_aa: ASSLADRSNQPQH
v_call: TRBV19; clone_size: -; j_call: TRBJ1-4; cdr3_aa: ASSAGQWNEKLF
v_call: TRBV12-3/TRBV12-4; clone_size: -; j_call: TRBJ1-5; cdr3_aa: ASSFAGDQPQH
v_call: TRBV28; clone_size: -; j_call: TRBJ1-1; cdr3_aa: ASSLPGGGGRVTEAF
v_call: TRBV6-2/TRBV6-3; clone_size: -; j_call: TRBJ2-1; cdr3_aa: ASSPPTYSYNEQF
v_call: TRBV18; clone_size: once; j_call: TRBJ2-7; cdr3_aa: ASSPDRVREQY